This TCR beta chain was sequenced for a study of blood T cell repertoires in COVID-19. As for the study in general: The United States, Italy and Spain provided the acute and convalescent COVID-19 samples. From T cells, B-cell-depleted T cells, or PBMCs came the material, which was cDNA or gDNA.

The authors' processing: Reference gene primers were amplified, and this amplification served to estimate nucleated cell counts. Measured with immunoSEQ multiplex PCR; TCRdb has only the in-frame clones, and not every one. For V, J and clone size, that table is used; D and trimming come from the DNA. This table has 150,000 to 200,000 clones, more than 80% appearing once. The V gene end was trimmed by 2 bases and the J gene end by 2 bases; junction bases not matched to a gene: 6. The CDR3 extends over 15 amino acids. The germline gives CDR1 SGHNT, CDR2 YYREEE (reference sequence). Sequencing was carried out using peripheral blood. V gene TRBV5-4 combines with J gene TRBJ2-7; 8 bases fit TRBD1. This TCR came from a middle-aged man with acute or convalescent COVID-19. The CDR3, as DNA: TGTGCCAGCAGCTTCGGGACAGGATGGGCCTACGAGCAGTACTTC. It encodes CASSFGTGWAYEQYF.